What follows is one T cell receptor (beta chain) and its context. As yet, its antigen is unknown. This record comes from a study of Ad26.COV2.S vaccination and SARS-CoV-2 variants. Points from the study as a whole: Vaccine recipients surpassed placebo recipients in spike-specific TCR breadth.

Indicated treatment: 19 received Ad26.COV2.S at low or high dose, single or two shots; 5 received placebo; per-sample allocation not given. At day 63 after the first vaccine or placebo injection, samples were drawn. Data came from immunoSEQ multiplex PCR; TCRdb stores just in-frame clones and leaves some out. The sample lists roughly 350,000 clones, around 89% occurring once. The V end was cut by 0 bases, the J end by 4 bases, with 27 bases between. Germline V gene sequence: CDR1 MNHEY, CDR2 SVGEGT. The CDR3 sequence is 20 residues long. The sample was peripheral blood, taken in a trial of Ad26.COV2.S vaccine versus placebo. The clonotype was recovered from a person aged 18-65 years who received the Ad26.COV2.S COVID-19 vaccine or a placebo. V is TRBV6-2 or TRBV6-3 and J is TRBJ1-2, with a possible D match to TRBD1 (5 bases). CDR3 in DNA: TGTGCCAGCAGTTACTCTACCGGTTTTATATCGAGGGGACGCGGCTATGGCTACACCTTC. Its translation is CASSYSTGFISRGRGYGYTF.